These 25 T cell receptor beta chains were sequenced from one sample in a study of low-dose radiotherapy and immunotherapy resistance in tumors. Primers used for first-strand cDNA, a TRAV- and TRBV-specific set, covered both alpha and beta chains. With a V-primer adapter and a constant-region primer, TCRs were amplified for roughly 21 PCR cycles. Via MiXCR, TCRdb re-called the reads, giving one row per CDR3 protein. The data show around 100,000 distinct CDR3 sequences, 20% seen once. The time point was: after trial treatment. Indicated treatment: LDRT plus nivolumab, ipilimumab, low-dose cyclophosphamide and aspirin (RACIN trial). Source: PBMCs, taken after low-dose radiotherapy plus immunotherapy. Source of these receptors: a male donor with prostate cancer.

This clonotype was seen many times. V and J are TRBV5-1 and TRBJ2-3; tentatively, D is TRBD1 (6 bases). The CDR3 sequence is 14 residues long. V lost 0 bases, J lost 2 bases, and 7 bases lay in between. Germline V gives CDR1 SGHRS, CDR2 YFSETQ. For the CDR3, the DNA is TGCGCCAGCAGCTTGGGACAGGACACAGATACGCAGTATTTT. This gives the protein CASSLGQDTDTQYF.

This clonotype showed up many times. This chain uses TRBV5-1 with TRBJ2-2; the D gene is possibly TRBD2 (6 bases). The CDR3 is 16 amino acids. Germline V gene lookup returns CDR1 SGHRS and CDR2 YFSETQ. Trimming took off 3 bases at V and 6 bases at J, with 18 bases between the two ends. CDR3 DNA sequence: TGCGCCAGCAGCTGGTTCGAGGGCAGGGAGGCCGGGGAGCTGTTTTTT. Amino acid sequence: CASSWFEGREAGELFF. Full variable domain (remainder filled in from reference TRBV5-1 and TRBJ2-2): KAGVTQTPRYLIKTRGQQVTLSCSPISGHRSVSWYQQTPGQGLQFLFEYFSETQRNKGNFPGRFSGRQFSNSRSEMNVSTLELGDSALYLCASSWFEGREAGELFFGEGSRLTVL.

The chain has TRBV19 and TRBJ1-2; TRBD1 is a possible D gene (6 bases). The CDR3 is 16 residues long. Germline V gene lookup returns CDR1 LNHDA and CDR2 SQIVND (reference sequence). V was cut by 6 bases and J by 8 bases, with 25 bases left in between. This CDR3 reads CASSITWATGREGYTF. The CDR3 nucleotides read TGTGCCAGTAGCATCACCTGGGCTACAGGGAGAGAGGGCTACACCTTC.

This clonotype showed up many times. The rearrangement links TRBV11-2 to TRBJ1-2; D is possibly TRBD1 (5 bases). Germline V gene lookup returns CDR1 SGHAT and CDR2 FQNNGV. There are 13 residues in the CDR3. Trimming stripped 7 bases from V and 8 bases from J, with 17 bases between. CDR3 DNA: TGTGCCAGCACATCTTGGGGGATAGGCGGCTACACCTTC. Amino acids: CASTSWGIGGYTF.

About this clonotype itself: With a far larger clone one base away, a read error is the likely cause. The rearrangement links TRBV5-1 to TRBJ2-1; D unclear. With 6 bases removed from V and 10 bases from J, the gap between germline ends came to 14 bases. There are 12 residues in the CDR3. Germline V CDR1 and CDR2: SGHRS, YFSETQ. The CDR3 DNA sequence: TGCGCCAGCACCGCGGCCGGCTACGAGCAGTTCTTC. This codes for CASTAAGYEQFF.

Ten or more counts support this clonotype. This sequence joins TRBV6-2 or TRBV6-3 and TRBJ2-2; 10 bases match TRBD2. From germline, CDR1 is MNHEY and CDR2 SVGEGT. CDR3 length: 15 amino acids. V lost 7 bases and J lost 5; bases outside the gene matches: 7. CDR3 bases: TGTGCCAGCACTCCTAGCGGGGGTTGGACCGGGGAGCTGTTTTTT. Its protein is CASTPSGGWTGELFF.

The sample holds many counts of this clonotype. The CDR3 protein is CASSSATRTDTQYF. CDR3 coding DNA: TGTGCCAGCAGTTCGGCTACCCGCACAGATACGCAGTATTTT. The J gene is TRBJ2-3, the V gene TRBV28; D is unresolved. Germline CDR1 and CDR2: MDHEN and SYDVKM. Between the trimmed V and J ends, which lost 4 bases and 1 base, there was a span of 9 bases. The CDR3 extends over 14 amino acids.

The rearrangement links TRBV4-3 to TRBJ1-4, with D tentatively TRBD1 (6 bases). The CDR3 consists of 16 residues. V was pared by 1 base and J by 0 bases, with 9 bases between. Germline values: CDR1 LGHNA, CDR2 YSLEER. The CDR3 reads CASSQGTVATNEKLFF. The DNA of the CDR3 is TGCGCCAGCAGCCAAGGGACAGTTGCAACTAATGAAAAACTGTTTTTT.

This clonotype came up many times. This chain uses TRBV18 with TRBJ1-2; tentative D call: TRBD1 (5 bases). The CDR3 totals 15 residues. The germline V gene has CDR1 KGHSH and CDR2 LQKENI. V lost 3 bases and J 0 bases, leaving 11 bases between the germline ends. CDR3 residues: CASSPPGGTNYGYTF. For the CDR3, the DNA is TGTGCCAGCTCACCCCCCGGGGGGACTAACTATGGCTACACCTTC.

This clonotype was detected many times. The chain recombines TRBV27 with TRBJ1-1; D is undetermined. The V gene lost 3 bases and the J gene lost 3 bases, with 11 bases spanning the gap. Germline V lookup: CDR1 MNHEY, CDR2 SMNVEV (reference sequence). CDR3 length: 14 amino acids. The CDR3 region is CASSFGNRHTEAFF. For the CDR3, the DNA is TGTGCCAGCAGTTTCGGGAATCGACACACTGAAGCTTTCTTT.

The J gene is TRBJ1-2, the V gene TRBV5-1, with 7 bases identical to TRBD1. The CDR3 has 16 residues. Germline CDR1 reads SGHRS; CDR2 reads YFSETQ. The V gene end was trimmed by 0 bases and the J gene end by 7 bases; junction bases not matched to a gene: 12. The CDR3 DNA sequence: TGCGCCAGCAGCTTGGTAGGTGGACAGGCCCCCATTGGCTACACCTTC. Protein product: CASSLVGGQAPIGYTF. The whole variable domain, remainder taken from reference TRBV5-1 and TRBJ1-2, is KAGVTQTPRYLIKTRGQQVTLSCSPISGHRSVSWYQQTPGQGLQFLFEYFSETQRNKGNFPGRFSGRQFSNSRSEMNVSTLELGDSALYLCASSLVGGQAPIGYTFGSGTRLTVV.

This clonotype was observed at least ten times. The rearrangement links TRBV4-1 to TRBJ2-1; D may be TRBD1 or TRBD2 (5 bases each). CDR3 length equals 15 residues. CDR1 is MGHRA, CDR2 YSYEKL, per germline. With 3 bases removed from V and 8 bases from J, the gap between germline ends came to 17 bases. The chain's CDR3 is CASSHRITRGYEQFF. CDR3 DNA: TGCGCCAGCAGCCACCGGATAACCCGGGGCTATGAGCAGTTCTTC.

This clonotype was counted ten times or more. V and J are TRBV12-3 or TRBV12-4 and TRBJ2-3; TRBD2 matches at 15 bases. The CDR3 extends over 16 amino acids. The junction had 6 bases not matched to a gene; V was cut back by 5 bases and J by 6 bases. This chain's CDR3 is CASSGTSGGSRDTQYF. The CDR3 nucleotides read TGTGCCAGCAGTGGGACTAGCGGGGGGTCCAGGGATACGCAGTATTTT.

This clonotype was detected ten times or more. The chain recombines TRBV10-3 with TRBJ1-5; D uncertain. Trimming left V 2 bases short and J 10 bases short, with 18 bases between. This CDR3 region has 15 residues. Germline lookup yields CDR1 ENHRY and CDR2 SYGVKD. CDR3 in amino acids: CAISERDPRISPQHF. The CDR3 coding sequence is TGTGCCATCAGTGAGCGAGACCCCCGCATCTCACCCCAGCATTTT.

This sequence joins TRBV3-1 and TRBJ2-2; 9 bases map to TRBD2. Germline values: CDR1 LGHDT, CDR2 YNNKEL (reference sequence). The CDR3 contains 14 residues. V lost 5 bases to trimming and J lost 7 bases; unmatched junction nucleotides: 5. The DNA for the CDR3 is TGTGCCAGCAGCGCTATTAGCGGGAGCGGGGAGCTGTTTTTT. Amino acid sequence: CASSAISGSGELFF.

Many counts were recorded for this clonotype. The chain couples TRBV18 to TRBJ2-7; 7 bases fit TRBD1. Germline V gene sequence: CDR1 KGHSH, CDR2 LQKENI. CDR3 length: 14 amino acids. The trim removed 3 bases at V and 2 bases at J, leaving 4 bases unmatched. The CDR3 spells CASSPPGQPYEQYF. The CDR3, as DNA: TGTGCCAGCTCACCCCCGGGACAGCCCTACGAGCAGTACTTC.

There are many counts of this clonotype. The rearrangement links TRBV6-5 to TRBJ2-1; 7 bases fit TRBD2. Germline CDR1 and CDR2: MNHEY and SVGAGI. The ends lost 5 bases at V and 0 bases at J; junction bases unmatched: 4. The CDR3 is 15 residues long. Here the CDR3 reads CASSPGGSSYNEQFF. The DNA for the CDR3 is TGTGCCAGCAGTCCCGGGGGGAGCTCCTACAATGAGCAGTTCTTC.

The rearrangement links TRBV27 to TRBJ2-5, with 9 nucleotides matching TRBD2. The CDR3 loop spans 13 amino acids. V lost 8 bases and J lost 2; bases outside the gene matches: 3. CDR1 MNHEY and CDR2 SMNVEV come from the germline V gene (reference sequence). In DNA form, the CDR3 reads TGTGCCAGCCCTAGCGGGGTACAAGAGACCCAGTACTTC. Its protein product is CASPSGVQETQYF.

This clonotype appeared many times. The chain employs TRBV15 and TRBJ2-5; either TRBD1 or TRBD2 may fit D (5 bases each). Germline CDR1 reads LNHNV; CDR2 reads YYDKDF (reference sequence). The CDR3 has 14 amino acids. With 1 base removed from V and 5 bases from J, the gap between germline ends came to 11 bases. For the CDR3, the DNA is TGTGCCACCAGCAGAGCGGGGACGGGGGAGACCCAGTACTTC. Protein sequence: CATSRAGTGETQYF.

This clonotype was recorded at least ten times. The genes are TRBV7-2 and TRBJ1-1, with TRBD1 matching 8 bases. Trimming cost V 5 bases and J 0 bases; bases outside gene matches: 5. CDR1 SGHTA and CDR2 FQGNSA come from the germline V gene. The CDR3 runs to 15 residues. The DNA of the CDR3 is TGTGCCAGCAGCAAAGGACAGGGAATGAACACTGAAGCTTTCTTT. Amino acid sequence: CASSKGQGMNTEAFF.

V and J are TRBV11-2 and TRBJ1-1, with 11 bases fitting TRBD1. CDR3 length: 15 amino acids. Germline V CDR1 and CDR2: SGHAT, FQNNGV. V was pared by 4 bases and J by 10 bases, with 11 bases of the junction left unmatched. The CDR3 region is CASSSTRDRGRGAFF. The DNA for the CDR3 is TGTGCCAGCAGCTCGACTAGGGACAGGGGGAGAGGAGCTTTCTTT.

This clonotype has ten or more counts. The rearrangement links TRBV20-1 to TRBJ2-3, with D possibly matching TRBD1 (6 bases). CDR3 length: 14 residues. CDR1 DFQATT and CDR2 SNEGSKA come from the germline V gene (reference sequence). V was pared by 6 bases and J by 1 base, with 14 bases between. The chain's CDR3 is CSALPGGGTDTQYF. In nucleotides, the CDR3 is TGCAGTGCCCTCCCTGGGGGCGGCACAGATACGCAGTATTTT.

This clonotype was picked up many times. The chain recombines TRBV20-1 with TRBJ2-7; D might be TRBD2 (5 bases). The V end lost 4 bases, the J end lost 7 bases, and 14 bases lay between the germline ends. In germline, CDR1 is DFQATT, CDR2 SNEGSKA (reference sequence). This CDR3 comprises 12 residues. The CDR3 region has the DNA TGCAGTGCTATGGACTCGCCACAGGAGCAGTACTTC. Its protein is CSAMDSPQEQYF.

In this sample, this clonotype turned up many times. V usage is TRBV6-6 and J usage is TRBJ1-1; D gene ambiguous. Germline assignment: CDR1 MNHNY and CDR2 SVGAGI (reference sequence). The germline V and J ends were trimmed by 3 bases and 11 bases, with 10 bases remaining between them. This CDR3 is built from 11 residues. This CDR3 reads CASSYNLYAFF. The CDR3 region has the DNA TGTGCCAGCAGTTATAACCTTTACGCTTTCTTT.

This clonotype was seen at least ten times. This chain links TRBV14 with TRBJ1-1; D gene unclear. Looked up from germline, CDR1 is SGHDN and CDR2 is FVKESK. With 10 bases removed from V and 4 bases from J, the gap between germline ends came to 13 bases. This CDR3 is 12 amino acids long. CDR3: CANAVGCTEAFF. The DNA of the CDR3 is TGTGCCAATGCGGTAGGGTGCACTGAAGCTTTCTTT.